This T cell receptor beta chain was observed in a study of blood T cells in healthy people across ages. Study-wide findings and caveats: Expanded clonotype shifts may have been confounded, as the donors had an unknown CMV status. Diversity of TCR beta correlated strongly with naive T cell percentage.

Next came a second PCR, run for about 6 to 11 cycles, which used a sample-barcoded 5' primer along with a J-beta primer mix. CDR3-containing paired-end reads numbering at least 2.5 million came from each sample. TCRdb passed the 5' RACE reads through MiXCR, listing each CDR3 protein once. The sample records 1.5 million to 2 million distinct CDR3 sequences, almost 35% being singletons. From germline, CDR1 is LNHDA and CDR2 SQIVND (reference sequence). V shed 2 bases and J shed 5 bases, with 10 bases lying between them. This CDR3 spans 14 amino acids. This clonotype was counted a few times. The target antigen is unknown.

The chain uses TRBV19 and TRBJ2-1, with no clear D. The material sequenced was blood. This clonotype was sampled from a young woman in good health. CDR3 residues: CASSILANNNEQFF. For the CDR3, the DNA is TGTGCCAGTAGTATACTGGCTAACAACAATGAGCAGTTCTTC.